Below, 2 T cell receptor beta chains from the same sample are listed, as sequenced in a study of CD8+ T cells in alopecia areata. Reverse transcribed after extraction, RNA yielded cDNA as the sequencing template. TCRdb keeps only in-frame clones here, not all; method: immunoSEQ multiplex PCR. Here the sample spans about 270,000 clones, approximately 60% being singletons. Treatment indicated: oral pan-JAK inhibitor, 5-10 mg twice daily. Sample: CD4+ T cells sorted from blood, taken between weeks 51 and 54, from a patient treated with tofacitinib. These receptors originate from a human donor with alopecia areata.

This clone was recorded only once. This sequence joins TRBV13 and TRBJ2-7, with D hard to call. The V gene's germline CDR1 is PRHDT and CDR2 FYEKMQ (reference sequence). The CDR3 consists of 12 residues. The V end lost 2 bases, the J end lost 3 bases, and 5 bases lay between the germline ends. The CDR3 loop is CASSLLFYEQYF. As DNA, the CDR3 is TGTGCCAGCAGCTTATTGTTCTACGAGCAGTACTTC.

For this clone: Other nucleotide sequences in the sample specify the same CDR3. The rearrangement uses TRBV5-1 and TRBJ1-5; D is undetermined. Germline V lookup: CDR1 SGHRS, CDR2 YFSETQ. The CDR3 covers 13 residues. Trimming took off 1 base at V and 5 bases at J, with 7 bases between the two ends. CDR3 DNA: TGCGCCAGCAGCTTGAACGGAGATCAGCCCCAGCATTTT. Translated: CASSLNGDQPQHF.